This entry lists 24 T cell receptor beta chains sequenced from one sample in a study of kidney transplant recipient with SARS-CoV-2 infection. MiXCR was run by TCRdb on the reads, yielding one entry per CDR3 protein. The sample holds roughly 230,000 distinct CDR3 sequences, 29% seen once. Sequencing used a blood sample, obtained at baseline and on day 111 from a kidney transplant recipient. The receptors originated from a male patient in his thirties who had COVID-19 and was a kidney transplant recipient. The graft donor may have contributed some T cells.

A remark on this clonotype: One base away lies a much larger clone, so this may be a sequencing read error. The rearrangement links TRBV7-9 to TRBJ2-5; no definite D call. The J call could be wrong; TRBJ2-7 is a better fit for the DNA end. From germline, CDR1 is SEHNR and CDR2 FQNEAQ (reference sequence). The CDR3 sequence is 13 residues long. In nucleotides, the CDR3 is TGTGCCAGCAGCTTGTTGAGCCTCTACGAGCAGTACTTC. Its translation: CASSLLSLYEQYF.

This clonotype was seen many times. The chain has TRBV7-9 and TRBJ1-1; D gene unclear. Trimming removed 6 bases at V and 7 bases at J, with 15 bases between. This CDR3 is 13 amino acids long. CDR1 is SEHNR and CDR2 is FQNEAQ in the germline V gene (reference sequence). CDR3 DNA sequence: TGTGCCAGCAGTCCCTACCAAGTGATTGAAGCTTTCTTT. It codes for CASSPYQVIEAFF.

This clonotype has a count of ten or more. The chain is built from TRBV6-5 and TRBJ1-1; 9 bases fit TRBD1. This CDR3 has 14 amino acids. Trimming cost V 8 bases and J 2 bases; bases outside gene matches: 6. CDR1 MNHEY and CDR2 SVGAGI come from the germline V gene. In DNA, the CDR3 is TGTGCCAGCTTACAGGGGGCTGCCAACACTGAAGCTTTCTTT. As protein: CASLQGAANTEAFF.

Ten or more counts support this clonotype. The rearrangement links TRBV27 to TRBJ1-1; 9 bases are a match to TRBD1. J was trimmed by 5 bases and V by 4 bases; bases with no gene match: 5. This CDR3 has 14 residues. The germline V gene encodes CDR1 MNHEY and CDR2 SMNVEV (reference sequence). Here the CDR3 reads CASSSRDRATEAFF. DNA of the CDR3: TGTGCCAGCAGTTCCCGGGACAGGGCGACTGAAGCTTTCTTT.

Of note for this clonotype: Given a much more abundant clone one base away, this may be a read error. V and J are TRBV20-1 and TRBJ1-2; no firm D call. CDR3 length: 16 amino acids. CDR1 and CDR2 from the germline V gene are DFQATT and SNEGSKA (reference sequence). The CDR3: CNVGLLSKRANYGYTF. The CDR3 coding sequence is TGCAATGTTGGGCTCCTAAGTAAGCGTGCTAACTATGGCTACACCTTC.

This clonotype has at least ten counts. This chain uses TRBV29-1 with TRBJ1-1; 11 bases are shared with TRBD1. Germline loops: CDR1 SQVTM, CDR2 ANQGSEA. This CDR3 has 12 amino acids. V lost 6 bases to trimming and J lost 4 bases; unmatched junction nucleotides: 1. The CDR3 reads CSVGQGGTEAFF. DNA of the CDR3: TGCAGCGTGGGACAGGGGGGCACTGAAGCTTTCTTT. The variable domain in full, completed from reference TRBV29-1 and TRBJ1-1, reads SAVISQKPSRDICQRGTSLTIQCQVDSQVTMMFWYRQQPGQSLTLIATANQGSEATYESGFVIDKFPISRPNLTFSTLTVSNMSPEDSSIYLCSVGQGGTEAFFGQGTRLTVV.

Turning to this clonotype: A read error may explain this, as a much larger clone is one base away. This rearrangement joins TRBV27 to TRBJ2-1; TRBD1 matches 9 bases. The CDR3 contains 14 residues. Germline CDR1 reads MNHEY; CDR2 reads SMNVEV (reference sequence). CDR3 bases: TGTGCCAGGGACCCCGGGACAGGGACTAATGAGCGGTTCTTC. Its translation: CARDPGTGTNERFF.

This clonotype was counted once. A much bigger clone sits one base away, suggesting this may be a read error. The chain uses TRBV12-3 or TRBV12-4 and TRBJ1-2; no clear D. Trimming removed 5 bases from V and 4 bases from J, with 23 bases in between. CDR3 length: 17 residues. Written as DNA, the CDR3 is TGTGCCAGCAGTGGTGAATGCAGCCTCCGAAAGACCTATGGCTACACCTTC. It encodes CASSGECSLRKTYGYTF.

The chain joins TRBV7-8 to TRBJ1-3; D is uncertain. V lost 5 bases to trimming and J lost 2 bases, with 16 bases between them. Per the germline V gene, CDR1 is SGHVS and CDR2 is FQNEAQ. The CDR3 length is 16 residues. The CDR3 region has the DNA TGTGCCAGCAGCCCCGAGTTGATCACTGCTGGAAACACCATATATTTT. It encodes CASSPELITAGNTIYF.

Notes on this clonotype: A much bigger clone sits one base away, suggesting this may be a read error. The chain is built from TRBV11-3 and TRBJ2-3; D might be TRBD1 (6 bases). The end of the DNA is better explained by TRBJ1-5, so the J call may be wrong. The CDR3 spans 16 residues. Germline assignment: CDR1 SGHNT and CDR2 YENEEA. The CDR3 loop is CASSQGTSGLTDTQHF. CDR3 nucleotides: TGTGCCAGCAGCCAGGGGACTAGCGGACTCACAGATACGCAGCATTTT.

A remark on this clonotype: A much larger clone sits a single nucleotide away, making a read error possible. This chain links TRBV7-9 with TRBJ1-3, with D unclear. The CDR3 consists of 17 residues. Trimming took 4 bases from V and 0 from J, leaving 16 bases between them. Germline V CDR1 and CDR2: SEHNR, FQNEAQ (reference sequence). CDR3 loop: CASSSWRRQSSGNTIYF. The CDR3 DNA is TGTGCCAGCAGCTCTTGGCGGCGTCAGAGCTCTGGAAACACCATATATTTT.

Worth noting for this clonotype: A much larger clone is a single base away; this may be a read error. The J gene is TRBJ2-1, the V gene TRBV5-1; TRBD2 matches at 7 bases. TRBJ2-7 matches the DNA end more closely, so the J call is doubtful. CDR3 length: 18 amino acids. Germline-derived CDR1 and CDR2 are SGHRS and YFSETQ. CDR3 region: CASSFLSSGTDSSCEQYF. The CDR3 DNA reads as TGCGCCAGCAGCTTCTTGTCCAGCGGGACCGACTCGTCCTGCGAGCAGTACTTC.

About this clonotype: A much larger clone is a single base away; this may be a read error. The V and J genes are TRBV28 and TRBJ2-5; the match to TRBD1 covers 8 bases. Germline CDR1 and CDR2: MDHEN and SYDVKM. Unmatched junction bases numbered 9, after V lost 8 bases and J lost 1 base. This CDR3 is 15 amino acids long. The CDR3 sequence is CASGLDRGTQETQYF. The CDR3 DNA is TGTGCCAGCGGTCTTGACAGGGGCACCCAAGAGACCCAGTACTTC. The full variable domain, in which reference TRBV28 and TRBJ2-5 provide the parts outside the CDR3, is DVKVTQSSRYLVKRTGEKVFLECVQDMDHENMFWYRQDPGLGLRLIYFSYDVKMKEKGDIPEGYSVSREKKERFSLILESASTNQTSMYLCASGLDRGTQETQYFGPGTRLLVL.

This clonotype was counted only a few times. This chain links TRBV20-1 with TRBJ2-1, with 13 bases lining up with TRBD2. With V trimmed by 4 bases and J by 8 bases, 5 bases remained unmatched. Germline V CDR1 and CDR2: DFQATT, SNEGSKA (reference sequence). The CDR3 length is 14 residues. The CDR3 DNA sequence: TGCAGTGCTACGGGACTAGCGGGATTCGATGAGCAGTTCTTC. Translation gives CSATGLAGFDEQFF.

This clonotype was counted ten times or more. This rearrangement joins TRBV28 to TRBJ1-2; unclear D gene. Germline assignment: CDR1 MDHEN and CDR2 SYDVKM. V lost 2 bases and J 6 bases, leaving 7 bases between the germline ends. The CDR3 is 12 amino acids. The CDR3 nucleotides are TGTGCCAGCAGTTTAATCGACGATGGCTACACCTTC. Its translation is CASSLIDDGYTF.

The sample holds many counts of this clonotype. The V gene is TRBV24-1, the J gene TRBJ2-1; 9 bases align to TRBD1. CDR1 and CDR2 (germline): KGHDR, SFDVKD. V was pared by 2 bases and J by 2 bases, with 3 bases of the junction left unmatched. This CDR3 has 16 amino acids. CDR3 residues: CATSDSTGGAYNEQFF. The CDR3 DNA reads TGTGCCACCAGTGATTCCACAGGGGGCGCCTACAATGAGCAGTTCTTC.

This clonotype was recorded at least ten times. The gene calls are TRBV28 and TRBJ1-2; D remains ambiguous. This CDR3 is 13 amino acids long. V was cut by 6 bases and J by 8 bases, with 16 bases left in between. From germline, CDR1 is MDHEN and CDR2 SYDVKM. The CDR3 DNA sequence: TGTGCCAGCAGGCCGACTTTATCGAGCGGCTACACCTTC. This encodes CASRPTLSSGYTF.

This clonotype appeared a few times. The DNA for the CDR3 is TGCGCCAGCGCCTATAGCGGAGATACGCAGTATTTT. It codes for CASAYSGDTQYF. The chain couples TRBV5-1 to TRBJ2-3, with D maybe TRBD2 (6 bases). Germline loops: CDR1 SGHRS, CDR2 YFSETQ. V lost 7 bases and J lost 5, with 11 bases in between. The CDR3 runs to 12 residues.

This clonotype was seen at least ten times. CDR3 sequence (DNA): TGTGCCAGCAGTCCTGACTTGAGTCCGAGCGAGCAGTACTTC. Protein: CASSPDLSPSEQYF. The chain is built from TRBV12-3 or TRBV12-4 and TRBJ2-7; D is unclear. This CDR3 is 14 amino acids long. Trimming left V 5 bases short and J 6 bases short, with 17 bases between.

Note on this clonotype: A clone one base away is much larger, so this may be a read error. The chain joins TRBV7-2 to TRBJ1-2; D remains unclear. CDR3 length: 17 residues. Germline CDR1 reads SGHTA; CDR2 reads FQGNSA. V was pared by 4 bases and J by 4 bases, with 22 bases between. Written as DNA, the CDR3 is TGTGCCAGCAGCTACTCCTTCAGAGGCGGAAAGACCTATGGCTACACCTTC. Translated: CASSYSFRGGKTYGYTF.

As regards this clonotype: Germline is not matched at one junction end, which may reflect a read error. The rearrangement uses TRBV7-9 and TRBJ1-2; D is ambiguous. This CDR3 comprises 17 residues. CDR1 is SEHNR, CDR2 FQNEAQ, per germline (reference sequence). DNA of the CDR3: TGTGCCAGCAGCAGACGCAAATACCATGGAAAGGCCTATGGCCACACCTTC. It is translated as CASSRRKYHGKAYGHTF.

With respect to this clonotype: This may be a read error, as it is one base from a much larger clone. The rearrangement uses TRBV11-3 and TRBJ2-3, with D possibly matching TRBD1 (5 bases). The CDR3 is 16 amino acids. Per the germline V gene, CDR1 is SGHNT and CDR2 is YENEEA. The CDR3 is CAGSSQGGPSTDTQYF. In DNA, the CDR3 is TGTGCCGGCAGCTCCCAGGGCGGACCGAGCACAGATACGCAGTATTTT.

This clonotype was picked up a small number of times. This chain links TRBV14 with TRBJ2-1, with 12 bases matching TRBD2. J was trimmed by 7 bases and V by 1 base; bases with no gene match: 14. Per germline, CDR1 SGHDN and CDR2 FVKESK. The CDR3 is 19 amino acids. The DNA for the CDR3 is TGTGCCAGCAGCCAAGTCTTAGCTAGCGGGAGGGCCGGGAGGAATGAGCAGTTCTTC. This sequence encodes CASSQVLASGRAGRNEQFF.

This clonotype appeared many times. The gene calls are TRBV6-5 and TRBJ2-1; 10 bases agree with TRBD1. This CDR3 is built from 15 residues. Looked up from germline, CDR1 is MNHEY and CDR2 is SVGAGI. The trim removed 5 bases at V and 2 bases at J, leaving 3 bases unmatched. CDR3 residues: CASSNGQGAYNEQFF. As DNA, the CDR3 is TGTGCCAGCAGTAATGGACAGGGGGCCTACAATGAGCAGTTCTTC.